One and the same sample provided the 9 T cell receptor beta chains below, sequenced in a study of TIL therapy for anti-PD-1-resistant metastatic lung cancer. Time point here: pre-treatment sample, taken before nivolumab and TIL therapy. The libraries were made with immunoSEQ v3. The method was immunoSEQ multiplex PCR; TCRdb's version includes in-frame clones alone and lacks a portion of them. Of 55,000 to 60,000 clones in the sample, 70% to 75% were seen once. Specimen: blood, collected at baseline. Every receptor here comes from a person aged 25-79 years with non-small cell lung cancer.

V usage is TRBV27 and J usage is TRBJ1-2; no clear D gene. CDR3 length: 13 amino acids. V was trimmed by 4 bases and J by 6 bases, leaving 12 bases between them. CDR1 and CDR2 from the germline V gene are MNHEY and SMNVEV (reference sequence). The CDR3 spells CASSWGVNDGYTF. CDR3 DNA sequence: TGTGCCAGCAGTTGGGGAGTAAACGATGGCTACACCTTC.

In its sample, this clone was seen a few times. The CDR3 here is CASSFGTPVVGGYTF. The CDR3 region has the DNA TGTGCCAGCAGCTTCGGGACACCTGTCGTAGGAGGCTACACCTTC. V and J are TRBV7-9 and TRBJ1-2, with a possible D match to TRBD1 (6 bases). Per germline, CDR1 SEHNR and CDR2 FQNEAQ (reference sequence). The V end was cut by 3 bases, the J end by 8 bases, with 19 bases between. The CDR3 extends over 15 amino acids.

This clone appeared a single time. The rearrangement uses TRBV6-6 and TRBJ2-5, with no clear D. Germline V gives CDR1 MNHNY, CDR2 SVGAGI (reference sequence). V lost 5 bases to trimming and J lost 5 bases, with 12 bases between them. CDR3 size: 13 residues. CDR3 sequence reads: CASSPGLVETQYF. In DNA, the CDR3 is TGTGCCAGCAGTCCCGGGCTTGTGGAGACCCAGTACTTC.

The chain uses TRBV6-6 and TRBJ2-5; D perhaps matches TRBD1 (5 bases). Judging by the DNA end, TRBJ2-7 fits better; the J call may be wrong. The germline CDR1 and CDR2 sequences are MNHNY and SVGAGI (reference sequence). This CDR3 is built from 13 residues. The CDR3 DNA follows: TGTGCCAGCAGTCCACAGGAGACCTACGAGCAGTACTTC. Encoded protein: CASSPQETYEQYF.

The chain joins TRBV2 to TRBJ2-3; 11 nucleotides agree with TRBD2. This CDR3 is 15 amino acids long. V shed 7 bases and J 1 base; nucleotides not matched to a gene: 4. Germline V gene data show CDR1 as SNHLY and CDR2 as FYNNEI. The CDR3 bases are TGTGCCAGCATCCCACTAGCGGGGGGCACAGATACGCAGTATTTT. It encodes CASIPLAGGTDTQYF. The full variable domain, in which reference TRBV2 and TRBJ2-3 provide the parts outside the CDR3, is EPEVTQTPSHQVTQMGQEVILRCVPISNHLYFYWYRQILGQKVEFLVSFYNNEISEKSEIFDDQFSVERPDGSNFTLKIRSTKLEDSAMYFCASIPLAGGTDTQYFGPGTRLTVL.

CDR3 DNA sequence: TGCGCCAGCAGTCGGGACTGGGGCGCTGAAGCTTTCTTT. Encoded protein: CASSRDWGAEAFF. The chain carries TRBV5-1 and TRBJ1-1, with D possibly being TRBD1 (5 bases). V lost 5 bases and J lost 6, with 14 bases in between. This CDR3 is 13 amino acids long. Germline CDR1 reads SGHRS; CDR2 reads YFSETQ.

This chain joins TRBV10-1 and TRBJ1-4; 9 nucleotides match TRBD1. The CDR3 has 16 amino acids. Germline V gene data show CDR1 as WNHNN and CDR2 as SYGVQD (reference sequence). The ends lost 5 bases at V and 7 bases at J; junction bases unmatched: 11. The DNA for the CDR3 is TGCGCCAGCAGTAGGACAGGGGCCAGCTTCGGTGAAAAACTGTTTTTT. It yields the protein CASSRTGASFGEKLFF.

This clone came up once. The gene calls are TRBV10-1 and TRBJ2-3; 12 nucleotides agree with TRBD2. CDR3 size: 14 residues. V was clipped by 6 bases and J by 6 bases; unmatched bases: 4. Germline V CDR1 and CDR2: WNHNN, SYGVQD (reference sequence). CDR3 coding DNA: TGCGCCAGCAGCCTAGCGGGGGGGTCGGATACGCAGTATTTT. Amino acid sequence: CASSLAGGSDTQYF.

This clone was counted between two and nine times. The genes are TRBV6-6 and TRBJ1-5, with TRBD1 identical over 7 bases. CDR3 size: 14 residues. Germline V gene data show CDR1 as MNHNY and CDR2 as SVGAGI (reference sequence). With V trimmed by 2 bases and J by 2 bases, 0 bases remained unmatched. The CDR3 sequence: CASSYGQGNQPQHF. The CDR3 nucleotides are TGTGCCAGCAGTTACGGACAGGGCAATCAGCCCCAGCATTTT.